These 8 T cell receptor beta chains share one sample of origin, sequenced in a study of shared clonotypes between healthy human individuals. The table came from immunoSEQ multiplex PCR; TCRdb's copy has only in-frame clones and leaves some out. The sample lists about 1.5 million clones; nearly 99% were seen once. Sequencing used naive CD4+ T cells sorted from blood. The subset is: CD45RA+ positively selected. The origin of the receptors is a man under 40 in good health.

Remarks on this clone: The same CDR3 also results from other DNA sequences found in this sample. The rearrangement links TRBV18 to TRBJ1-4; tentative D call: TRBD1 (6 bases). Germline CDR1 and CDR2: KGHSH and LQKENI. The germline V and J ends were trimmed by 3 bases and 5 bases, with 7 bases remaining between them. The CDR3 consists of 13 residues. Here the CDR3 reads CASSPTGNEKLFF. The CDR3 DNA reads TGTGCCAGCTCACCGACAGGAAATGAAAAACTGTTTTTT.

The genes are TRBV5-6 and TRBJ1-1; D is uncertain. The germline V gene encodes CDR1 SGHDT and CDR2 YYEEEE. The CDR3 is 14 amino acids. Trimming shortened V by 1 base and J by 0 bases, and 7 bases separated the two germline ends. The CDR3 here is CASSLMKVNTEAFF. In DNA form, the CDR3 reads TGTGCCAGCAGCTTGATGAAAGTGAACACTGAAGCTTTCTTT.

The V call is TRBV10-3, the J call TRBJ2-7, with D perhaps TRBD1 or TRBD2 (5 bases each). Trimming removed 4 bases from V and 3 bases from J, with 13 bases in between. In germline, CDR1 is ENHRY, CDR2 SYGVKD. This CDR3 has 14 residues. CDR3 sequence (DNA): TGTGCCATCAGTGGAGGCCGGGACGGCTACGAGCAGTACTTC. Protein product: CAISGGRDGYEQYF.

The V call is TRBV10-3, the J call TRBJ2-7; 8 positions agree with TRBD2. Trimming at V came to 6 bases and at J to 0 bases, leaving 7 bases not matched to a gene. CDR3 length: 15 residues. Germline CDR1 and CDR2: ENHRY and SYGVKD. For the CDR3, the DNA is TGTGCCATCAGCCCAGCGGGAGCCTCCTCCTACGAGCAGTACTTC. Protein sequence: CAISPAGASSYEQYF.

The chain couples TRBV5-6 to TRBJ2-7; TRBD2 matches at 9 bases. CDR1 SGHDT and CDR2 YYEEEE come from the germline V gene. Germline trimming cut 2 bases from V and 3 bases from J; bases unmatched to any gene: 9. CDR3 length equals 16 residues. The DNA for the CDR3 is TGTGCCAGCAGCTTCGCTACTAGCGGGCTTAACTACGAGCAGTACTTC. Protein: CASSFATSGLNYEQYF. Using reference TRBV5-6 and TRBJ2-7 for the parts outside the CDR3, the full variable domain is DAGVTQSPTHLIKTRGQQVTLRCSPKSGHDTVSWYQQALGQGPQFIFQYYEEEERQRGNFPDRFSGHQFPNYSSELNVNALLLGDSALYLCASSFATSGLNYEQYFGPGTRLTVT.

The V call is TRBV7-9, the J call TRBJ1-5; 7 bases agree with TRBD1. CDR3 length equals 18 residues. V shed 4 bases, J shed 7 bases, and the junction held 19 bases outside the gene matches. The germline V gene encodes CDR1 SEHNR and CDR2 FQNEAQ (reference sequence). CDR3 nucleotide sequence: TGTGCCAGCAGCTCCTCTGGGCGGACAGGTTACGATTTGCAGCCCCAGCATTTT. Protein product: CASSSSGRTGYDLQPQHF.

CDR3 loop: CASSQGWSGGYEQYF. The CDR3, as DNA: TGTGCCAGCAGCCAAGGATGGTCGGGAGGCTACGAGCAGTACTTC. This rearrangement joins TRBV14 to TRBJ2-7, with 7 nucleotides matching TRBD2. After removal of 1 base from V and 3 bases from J, the junction contained 6 bases not matched to a gene. Per the germline V gene, CDR1 is SGHDN and CDR2 is FVKESK. The CDR3 runs 15 residues.

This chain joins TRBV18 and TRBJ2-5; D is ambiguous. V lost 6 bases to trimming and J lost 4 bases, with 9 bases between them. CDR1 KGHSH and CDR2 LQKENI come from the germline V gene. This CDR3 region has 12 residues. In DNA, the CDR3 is TGTGCCAGCTCCTATGACCGAGAGACCCAGTACTTC. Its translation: CASSYDRETQYF.